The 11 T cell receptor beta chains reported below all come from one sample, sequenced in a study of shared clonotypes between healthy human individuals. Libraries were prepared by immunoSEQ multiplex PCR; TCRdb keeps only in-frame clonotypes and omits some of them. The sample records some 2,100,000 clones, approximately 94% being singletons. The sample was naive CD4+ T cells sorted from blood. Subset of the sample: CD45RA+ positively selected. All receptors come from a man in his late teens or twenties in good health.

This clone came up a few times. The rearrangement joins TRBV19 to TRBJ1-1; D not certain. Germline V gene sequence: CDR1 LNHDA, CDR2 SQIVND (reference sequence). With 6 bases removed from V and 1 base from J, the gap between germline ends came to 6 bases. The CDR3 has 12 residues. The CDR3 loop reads CASSAANTEAFF. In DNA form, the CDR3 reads TGTGCCAGTAGCGCAGCGAACACTGAAGCTTTCTTT.

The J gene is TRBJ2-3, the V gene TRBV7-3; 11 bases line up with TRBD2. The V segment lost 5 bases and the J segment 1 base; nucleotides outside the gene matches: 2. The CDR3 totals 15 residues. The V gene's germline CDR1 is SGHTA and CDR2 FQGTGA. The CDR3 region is CASSEGLAGTDTQYF. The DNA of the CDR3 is TGTGCCAGCAGCGAGGGACTAGCGGGCACAGATACGCAGTATTTT.

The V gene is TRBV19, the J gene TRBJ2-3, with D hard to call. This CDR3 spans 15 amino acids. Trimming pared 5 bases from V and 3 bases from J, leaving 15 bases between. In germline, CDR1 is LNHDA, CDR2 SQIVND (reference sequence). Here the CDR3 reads CASSADIQVTDTQYF. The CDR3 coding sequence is TGTGCCAGTAGTGCTGACATTCAGGTGACAGATACGCAGTATTTT.

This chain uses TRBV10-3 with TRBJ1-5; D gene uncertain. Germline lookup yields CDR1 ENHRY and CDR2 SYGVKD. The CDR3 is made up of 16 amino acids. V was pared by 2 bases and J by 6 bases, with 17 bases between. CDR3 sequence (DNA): TGTGCCATCAGTGAGGAGGGAGGTTTGAGAGGTCAGCCCCAGCATTTT. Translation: CAISEEGGLRGQPQHF.

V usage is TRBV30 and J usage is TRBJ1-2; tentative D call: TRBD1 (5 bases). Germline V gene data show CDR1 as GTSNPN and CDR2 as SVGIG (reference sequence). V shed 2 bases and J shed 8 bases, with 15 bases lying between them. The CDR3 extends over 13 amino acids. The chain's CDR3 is CAWSWNRGEGYTF. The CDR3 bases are TGTGCCTGGAGTTGGAACCGGGGGGAAGGCTACACCTTC. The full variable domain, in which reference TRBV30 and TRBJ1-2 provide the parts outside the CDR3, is SQTIHQWPATLVQPVGSPLSLECTVEGTSNPNLYWYRQAAGRGLQLLFYSVGIGQISSEVPQNLSASRPQDRQFILSSKKLLLSDSGFYLCAWSWNRGEGYTFGSGTRLTVV.

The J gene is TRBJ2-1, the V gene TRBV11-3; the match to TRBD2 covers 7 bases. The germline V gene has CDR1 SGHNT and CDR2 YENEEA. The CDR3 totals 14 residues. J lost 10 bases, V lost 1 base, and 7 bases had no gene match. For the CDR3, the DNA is TGTGCCAGCAGCTTAGGCGGCGGGAGCAGAGAGCAGTTCTTC. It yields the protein CASSLGGGSREQFF.

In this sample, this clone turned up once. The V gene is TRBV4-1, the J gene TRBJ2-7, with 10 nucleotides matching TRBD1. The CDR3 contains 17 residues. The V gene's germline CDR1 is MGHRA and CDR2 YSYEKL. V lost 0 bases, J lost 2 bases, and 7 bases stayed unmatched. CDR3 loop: CASSQDFRDRGTYEQYF. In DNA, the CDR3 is TGCGCCAGCAGCCAAGATTTCAGGGACAGGGGAACCTACGAGCAGTACTTC.

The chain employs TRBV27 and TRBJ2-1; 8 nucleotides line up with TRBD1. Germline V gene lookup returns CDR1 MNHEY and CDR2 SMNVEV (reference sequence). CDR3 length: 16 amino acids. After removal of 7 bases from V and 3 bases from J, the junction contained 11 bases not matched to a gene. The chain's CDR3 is CASKPGQAVGYNEQFF. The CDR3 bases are TGTGCCAGCAAGCCGGGACAGGCGGTGGGCTACAATGAGCAGTTCTTC.

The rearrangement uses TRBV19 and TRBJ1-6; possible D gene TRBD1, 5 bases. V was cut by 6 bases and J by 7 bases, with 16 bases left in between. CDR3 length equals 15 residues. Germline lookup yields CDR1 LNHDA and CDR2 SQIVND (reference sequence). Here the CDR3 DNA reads TGTGCCAGTAGGGGGGTAGGGGTCCCCAATTCACCCCTCCACTTT. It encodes CASRGVGVPNSPLHF.

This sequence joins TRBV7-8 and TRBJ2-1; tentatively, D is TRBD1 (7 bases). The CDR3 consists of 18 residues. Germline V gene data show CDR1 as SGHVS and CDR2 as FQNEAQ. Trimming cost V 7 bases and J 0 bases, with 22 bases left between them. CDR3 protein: CASTHPGGTASSYNEQFF. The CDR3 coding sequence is TGTGCCAGCACCCACCCAGGAGGGACAGCTAGCTCCTACAATGAGCAGTTCTTC.

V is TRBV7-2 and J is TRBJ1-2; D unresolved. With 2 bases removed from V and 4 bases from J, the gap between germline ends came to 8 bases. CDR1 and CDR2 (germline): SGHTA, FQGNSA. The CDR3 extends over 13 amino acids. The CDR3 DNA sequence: TGTGCCAGCAGCTTAATTGAATTCTATGGCTACACCTTC. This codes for CASSLIEFYGYTF.